Listed below are T cell receptor beta chains from one sample, sequenced in a study of T cells in pancreatic ductal adenocarcinoma. Some clones are missing from TCRdb's copy, which holds only in-frame ones; the method was immunoSEQ multiplex PCR. Of over 100,000 clones listed, about 96% were seen once; the top ten hold about 3.4%. Sample: PBMCs. The receptors here all came from a human donor with pancreatic ductal adenocarcinoma. Both conserved end residues are part of each CDR3. D genes are given only for firm matches. Only some rows state a clone size, as once, few, many or a class for expanded clones.

D gene	V gene	clone size	J gene	CDR3 protein	CDR3 DNA
-	TRBV9	-	TRBJ1-5	CASSGGGADHQPQHF	TGTGCCAGCAGCGGCGGGGGGGCCGATCATCAGCCCCAGCATTTT
TRBD1	TRBV7-9	-	TRBJ2-7	CASSQGQGRQYSTYEQYF	TGTGCCAGCAGCCAGGGACAGGGACGACAATACTCAACCTACGAGCAGTACTTC
-	TRBV7-2	once	TRBJ2-3	CASSSSRGSDTQYF	TGTGCCAGCAGCAGTTCCCGGGGATCAGATACGCAGTATTTT
-	TRBV2	-	TRBJ1-1	CASSRDWNTEAFF	TGTGCCAGCAGTAGGGACTGGAACACTGAAGCTTTCTTT
-	TRBV30	-	TRBJ2-7	CAWSESVYEQYF	TGTGCCTGGAGTGAGTCGGTATACGAGCAGTACTTC
TRBD1	TRBV10-2	-	TRBJ2-5	CASRRTGGEETQYF	TGCGCCAGCCGAAGGACAGGGGGGGAAGAGACCCAGTACTTC
TRBD1	TRBV19	-	TRBJ2-3	CASSPQGAGSTDTQYF	TGTGCCAGTAGTCCACAGGGGGCAGGGTCCACAGATACGCAGTATTTT
TRBD1	TRBV29-1	-	TRBJ1-5	CSAGDRDQPQHF	TGCAGCGCCGGGGACAGGGATCAGCCCCAGCATTTT
-	TRBV7-9	-	TRBJ1-3	CASSLPGQKISSGNTIYF	TGTGCCAGCAGCTTACCGGGACAAAAAATTAGCTCTGGAAACACCATATATTTT
-	TRBV6-6	-	TRBJ2-7	CASSYSAGASYEQYF	TGTGCCAGCAGTTACTCGGCAGGGGCGTCCTACGAGCAGTACTTC
TRBD1	TRBV11-2	-	TRBJ2-2	CASSLDFPLRGRLNTGELFF	TGTGCCAGCAGCTTAGATTTCCCCCTCAGGGGGCGCTTGAACACCGGGGAGCTGTTTTTT
TRBD2	TRBV19	-	TRBJ2-7	CASRKTSGTYEQYF	TGTGCCAGTAGAAAGACTAGCGGGACCTACGAGCAGTACTTC
-	TRBV27	once	TRBJ2-7	CASSLRERFYEQYF	TGTGCCAGCAGTTTAAGAGAGAGGTTCTACGAGCAGTACTTC
-	TRBV4-1	-	TRBJ1-4	CASSRPGPEKLFF	TGCGCCAGCAGCCGGCCAGGGCCCGAAAAACTGTTTTTT
TRBD2	TRBV27	-	TRBJ2-7	CASSFSGGSRHEQYF	TGTGCCAGCAGTTTCTCTGGCGGGAGCAGACACGAGCAGTACTTC
TRBD1	TRBV19	-	TRBJ1-5	CASSTLRTGVVPNQPQHF	TGTGCCAGTAGTACTCTTCGGACAGGGGTTGTTCCGAATCAGCCCCAGCATTTT
TRBD1	TRBV28	-	TRBJ2-4	CASRRQGHKNIQYF	TGTGCCAGCAGACGACAGGGCCACAAAAACATTCAGTACTTC
TRBD2	TRBV10-3	-	TRBJ2-7	CAISDPGLANSYEQYF	TGTGCCATCAGTGACCCTGGACTAGCCAACTCCTACGAGCAGTACTTC
-	TRBV19	-	TRBJ1-4	CASSIPDSQGKLFF	TGTGCCAGTAGTATACCCGACAGTCAGGGAAAACTGTTTTTT
-	TRBV28	-	TRBJ1-2	CASSLFSYGYTF	TGTGCCAGCAGTTTATTTAGCTATGGCTACACCTTC
-	TRBV5-1	-	TRBJ2-5	CASSPTTKETQYF	TGCGCCAGCAGCCCTACTACCAAAGAGACCCAGTACTTC
TRBD1	TRBV7-7	-	TRBJ2-5	CASSQTSGGETQYF	TGTGCCAGCAGCCAGACCTCAGGGGGAGAGACCCAGTACTTC
TRBD1	TRBV7-9	-	TRBJ2-1	CASNETPGQEDGEQFF	TGTGCCAGCAATGAGACCCCGGGACAGGAGGACGGCGAGCAGTTCTTC
-	TRBV10-3	-	TRBJ1-3	CAISVADTIYF	TGTGCCATCAGTGTGGCGGACACCATATATTTT
-	TRBV9	-	TRBJ1-2	CASSVQERENYGYTF	TGTGCCAGCAGCGTCCAGGAAAGGGAGAACTATGGCTACACCTTC
TRBD1	TRBV28	once	TRBJ1-3	CASSLWGQGADTIYF	TGTGCCAGCAGTTTATGGGGACAGGGGGCGGACACCATATATTTT
-	TRBV18	-	TRBJ2-1	CASSLLGGDTNEQFF	TGTGCCAGCTCACTTTTGGGAGGCGATACAAATGAGCAGTTCTTC
-	TRBV7-7	once	TRBJ2-3	CASSPSPGTQYF	TGTGCTAGCAGCCCCTCCCCGGGAACGCAGTATTTT
-	TRBV27	-	TRBJ1-5	CASSRGVDNQPQHF	TGTGCCAGCAGCAGGGGTGTCGACAATCAGCCCCAGCATTTT
-	TRBV7-3	-	TRBJ1-1	CASSLTQNTEAFF	TGTGCCAGCAGCTTAACTCAGAACACTGAAGCTTTCTTT
TRBD2	TRBV28	-	TRBJ2-3	CASTPLAGAADTQYF	TGTGCCAGCACCCCCCTAGCGGGAGCGGCAGATACGCAGTATTTT
-	TRBV27	-	TRBJ2-4	CASSALGPQGKNIQYF	TGTGCCAGCAGTGCCTTGGGGCCGCAAGGCAAAAACATTCAGTACTTC
TRBD1	TRBV27	-	TRBJ2-1	CASRRQGLNEQFF	TGTGCCAGCCGCCGACAGGGGCTCAATGAGCAGTTCTTC
TRBD1	TRBV18	-	TRBJ2-5	CASSLISGTGGRETQYF	TGTGCCAGCTCACTGATCTCCGGGACAGGGGGAAGGGAGACCCAGTACTTC
TRBD2	TRBV4-1	-	TRBJ2-7	CASSRAGGLPDEQYF	TGCGCCAGCAGCCGAGCGGGAGGCCTCCCGGATGAGCAGTACTTC
-	TRBV6-6	-	TRBJ2-1	CASSYRTQSNEQFF	TGTGCCAGCAGTTACCGGACACAATCCAATGAGCAGTTCTTC
-	TRBV6-1	-	TRBJ1-5	CASSEAQTERQPQHF	TGTGCCAGCAGTGAAGCGCAGACAGAAAGGCAGCCCCAGCATTTT
TRBD1	TRBV7-9	-	TRBJ1-4	CASSLLRQGREKLFF	TGTGCCAGCAGCTTACTTCGACAGGGCCGGGAAAAACTGTTTTTT
TRBD1	TRBV18	-	TRBJ1-5	CASSWTGENQPQHF	TGTGCCAGCTCATGGACAGGGGAGAATCAGCCCCAGCATTTT
-	TRBV2	once	TRBJ2-3	CASSEVGVTDTQYF	TGTGCCAGCAGTGAAGTAGGGGTAACAGATACGCAGTATTTT